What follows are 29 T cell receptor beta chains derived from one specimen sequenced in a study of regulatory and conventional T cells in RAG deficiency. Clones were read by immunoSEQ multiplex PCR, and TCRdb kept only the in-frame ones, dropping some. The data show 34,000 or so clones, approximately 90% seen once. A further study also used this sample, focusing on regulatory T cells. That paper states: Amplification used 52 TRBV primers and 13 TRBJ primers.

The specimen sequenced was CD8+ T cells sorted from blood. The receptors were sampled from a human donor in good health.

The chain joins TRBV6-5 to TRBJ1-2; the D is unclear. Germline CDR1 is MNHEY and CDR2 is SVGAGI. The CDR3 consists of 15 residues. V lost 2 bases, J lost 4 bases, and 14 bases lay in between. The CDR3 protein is CASSYGGGRSYGYTF. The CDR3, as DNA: TGTGCCAGCAGTTACGGCGGTGGAAGAAGCTATGGCTACACCTTC.

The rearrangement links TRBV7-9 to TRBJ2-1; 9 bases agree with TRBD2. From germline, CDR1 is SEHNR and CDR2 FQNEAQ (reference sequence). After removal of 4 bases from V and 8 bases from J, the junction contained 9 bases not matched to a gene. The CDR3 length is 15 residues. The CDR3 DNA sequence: TGTGCCAGCAGCTACGGCGGGAGGGCCGGTGATGAGCAGTTCTTC. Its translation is CASSYGGRAGDEQFF. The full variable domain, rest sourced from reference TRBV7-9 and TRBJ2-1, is DTGVSQNPRHKITKRGQNVTFRCDPISEHNRLYWYRQTLGQGPEFLTYFQNEAQLEKSRLLSDRFSAERPKGSFSTLEIQRTEQGDSAMYLCASSYGGRAGDEQFFGPGTRLTVL.

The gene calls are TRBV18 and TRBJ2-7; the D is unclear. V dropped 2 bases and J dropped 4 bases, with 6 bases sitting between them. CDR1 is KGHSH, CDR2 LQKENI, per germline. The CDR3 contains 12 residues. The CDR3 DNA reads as TGTGCCAGCTCACCAACCTCTTACGAGCAGTACTTC. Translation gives CASSPTSYEQYF.

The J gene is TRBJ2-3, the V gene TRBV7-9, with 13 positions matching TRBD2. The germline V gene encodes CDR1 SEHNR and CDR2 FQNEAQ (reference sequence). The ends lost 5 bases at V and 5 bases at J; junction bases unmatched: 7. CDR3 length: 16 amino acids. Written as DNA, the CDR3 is TGTGCCAGCAGCCCCGGGACTAGCGGGGTTTTAGATACGCAGTATTTT. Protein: CASSPGTSGVLDTQYF. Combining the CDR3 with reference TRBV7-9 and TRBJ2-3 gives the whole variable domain DTGVSQNPRHKITKRGQNVTFRCDPISEHNRLYWYRQTLGQGPEFLTYFQNEAQLEKSRLLSDRFSAERPKGSFSTLEIQRTEQGDSAMYLCASSPGTSGVLDTQYFGPGTRLTVL.

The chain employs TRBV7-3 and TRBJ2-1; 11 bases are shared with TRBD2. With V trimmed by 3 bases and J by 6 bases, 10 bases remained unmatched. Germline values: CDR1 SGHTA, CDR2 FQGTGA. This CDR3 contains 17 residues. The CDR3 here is CASSFGLAGGQLNEQFF. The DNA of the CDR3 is TGTGCCAGCAGCTTCGGTTTAGCGGGAGGGCAGCTCAATGAGCAGTTCTTC.

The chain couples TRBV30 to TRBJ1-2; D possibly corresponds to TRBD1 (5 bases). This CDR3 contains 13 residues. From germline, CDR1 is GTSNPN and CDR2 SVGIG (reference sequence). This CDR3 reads CALGGALNYGYTF. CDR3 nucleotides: TGTGCTCTGGGAGGGGCCCTTAACTATGGCTACACCTTC.

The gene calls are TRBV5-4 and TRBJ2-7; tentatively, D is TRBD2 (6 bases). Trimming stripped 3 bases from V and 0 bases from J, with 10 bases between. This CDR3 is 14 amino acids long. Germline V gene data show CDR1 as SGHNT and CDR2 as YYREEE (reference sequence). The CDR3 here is CASSSEGSSYEQYF. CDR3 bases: TGTGCCAGCAGCTCGGAGGGGAGCTCCTACGAGCAGTACTTC.

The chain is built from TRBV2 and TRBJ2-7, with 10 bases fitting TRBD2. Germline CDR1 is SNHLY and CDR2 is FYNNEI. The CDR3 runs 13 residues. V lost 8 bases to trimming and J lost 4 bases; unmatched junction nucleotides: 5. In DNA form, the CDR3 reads TGTGCCAGCCGGACTAGCGGATATTACGAGCAGTACTTC. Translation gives CASRTSGYYEQYF.

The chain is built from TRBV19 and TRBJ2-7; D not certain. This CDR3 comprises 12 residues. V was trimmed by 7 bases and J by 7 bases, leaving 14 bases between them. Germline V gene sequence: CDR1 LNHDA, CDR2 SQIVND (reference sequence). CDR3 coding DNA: TGTGCCAGTAAAGACACCTTCGGGGAGCAGTACTTC. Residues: CASKDTFGEQYF.

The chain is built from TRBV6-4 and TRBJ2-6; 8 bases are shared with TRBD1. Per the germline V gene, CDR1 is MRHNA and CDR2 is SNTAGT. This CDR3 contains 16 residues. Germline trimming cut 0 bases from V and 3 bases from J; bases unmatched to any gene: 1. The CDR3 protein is CASSDSTGVGANVLTF. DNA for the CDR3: TGTGCCAGCAGTGACTCGACAGGGGTTGGGGCCAACGTCCTGACTTTC.

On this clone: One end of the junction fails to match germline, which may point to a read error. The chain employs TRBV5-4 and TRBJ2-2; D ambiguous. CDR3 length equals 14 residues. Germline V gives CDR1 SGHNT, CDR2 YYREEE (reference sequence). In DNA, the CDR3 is TGTGCCGGCAGCCTTCAAGACTCCGTGGGGGAGCTGTTTTTT. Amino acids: CAGSLQDSVGELFF.

The CDR3 here is CASRRSGGNQPQHF. CDR3 nucleotides: TGTGCCAGCAGAAGATCAGGGGGAAATCAGCCCCAGCATTTT. This chain connects TRBV6-5 to TRBJ1-5, with 7 bases matching TRBD1. V lost 6 bases, J lost 4 bases, and 6 bases stayed unmatched. Germline loops: CDR1 MNHEY, CDR2 SVGAGI. The CDR3 has 14 residues.

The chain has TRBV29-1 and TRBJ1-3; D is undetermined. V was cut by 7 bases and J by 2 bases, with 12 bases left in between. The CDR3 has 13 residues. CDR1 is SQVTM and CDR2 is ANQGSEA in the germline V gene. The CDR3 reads CSALSEPGNTIYF. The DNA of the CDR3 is TGCAGCGCCCTCTCTGAACCTGGAAACACCATATATTTT.

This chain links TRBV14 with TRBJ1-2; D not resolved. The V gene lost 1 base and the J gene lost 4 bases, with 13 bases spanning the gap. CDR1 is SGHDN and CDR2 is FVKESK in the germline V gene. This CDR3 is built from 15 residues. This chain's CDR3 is CASSQGLGRSYGYTF. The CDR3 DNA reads TGTGCCAGCAGCCAAGGCCTCGGCAGATCCTATGGCTACACCTTC.

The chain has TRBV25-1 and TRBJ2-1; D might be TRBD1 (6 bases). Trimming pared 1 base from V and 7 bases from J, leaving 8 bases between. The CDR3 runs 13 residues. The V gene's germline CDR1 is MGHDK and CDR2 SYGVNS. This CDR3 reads CASSESRGNEQFF. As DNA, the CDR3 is TGTGCCAGCAGTGAATCTAGGGGGAATGAGCAGTTCTTC. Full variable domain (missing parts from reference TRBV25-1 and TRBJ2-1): EADIYQTPRYLVIGTGKKITLECSQTMGHDKMYWYQQDPGMELHLIHYSYGVNSTEKGDLSSESTVSRIRTEHFPLTLESARPSHTSQYLCASSESRGNEQFFGPGTRLTVL.

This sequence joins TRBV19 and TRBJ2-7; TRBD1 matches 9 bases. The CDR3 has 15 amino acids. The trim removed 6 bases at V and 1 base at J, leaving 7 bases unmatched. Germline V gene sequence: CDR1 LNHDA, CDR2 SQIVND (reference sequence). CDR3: CASSPGQGVSYEQYF. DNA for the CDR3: TGTGCCAGTAGCCCGGGACAGGGAGTGTCCTACGAGCAGTACTTC. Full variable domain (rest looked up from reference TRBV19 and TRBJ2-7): DGGITQSPKYLFRKEGQNVTLSCEQNLNHDAMYWYRQDPGQGLRLIYYSQIVNDFQKGDIAEGYSVSREKKESFPLTVTSAQKNPTAFYLCASSPGQGVSYEQYFGPGTRLTVT.

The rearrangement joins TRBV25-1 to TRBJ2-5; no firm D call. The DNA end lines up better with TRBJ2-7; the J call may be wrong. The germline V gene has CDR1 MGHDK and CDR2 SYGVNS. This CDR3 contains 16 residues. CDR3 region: CASSEGVGLSSYEQYF. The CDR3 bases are TGTGCCAGCAGTGAAGGGGTCGGGCTAAGCTCCTACGAGCAGTACTTC.

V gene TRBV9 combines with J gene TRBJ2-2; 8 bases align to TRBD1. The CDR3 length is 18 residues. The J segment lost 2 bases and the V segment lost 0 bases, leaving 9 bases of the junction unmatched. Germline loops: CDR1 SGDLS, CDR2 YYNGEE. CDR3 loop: CASSVAEPGQVNTGELFF. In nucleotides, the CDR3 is TGTGCCAGCAGCGTAGCGGAGCCGGGACAGGTCAACACCGGGGAGCTGTTTTTT.

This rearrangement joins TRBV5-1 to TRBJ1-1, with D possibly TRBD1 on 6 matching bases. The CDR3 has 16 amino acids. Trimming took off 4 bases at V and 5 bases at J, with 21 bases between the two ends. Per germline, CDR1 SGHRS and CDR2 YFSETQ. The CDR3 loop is CASSLSGARGGTEAFF. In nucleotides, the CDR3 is TGCGCCAGCAGCCTGTCAGGGGCGCGGGGTGGGACTGAAGCTTTCTTT.

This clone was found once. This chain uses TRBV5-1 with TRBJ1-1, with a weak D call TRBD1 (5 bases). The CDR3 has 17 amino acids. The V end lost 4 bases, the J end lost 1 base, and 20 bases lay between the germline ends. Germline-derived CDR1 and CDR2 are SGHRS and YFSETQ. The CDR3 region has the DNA TGCGCCAGCAGCGTTTTCGCGTTGGGACTCGGGAACACTGAAGCTTTCTTT. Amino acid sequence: CASSVFALGLGNTEAFF.

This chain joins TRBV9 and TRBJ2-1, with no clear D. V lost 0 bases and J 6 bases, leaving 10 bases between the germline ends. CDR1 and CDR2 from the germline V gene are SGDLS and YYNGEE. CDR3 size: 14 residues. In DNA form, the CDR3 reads TGTGCCAGCAGCGTAGGGAGCGCTCGCAATGAGCAGTTCTTC. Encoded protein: CASSVGSARNEQFF.

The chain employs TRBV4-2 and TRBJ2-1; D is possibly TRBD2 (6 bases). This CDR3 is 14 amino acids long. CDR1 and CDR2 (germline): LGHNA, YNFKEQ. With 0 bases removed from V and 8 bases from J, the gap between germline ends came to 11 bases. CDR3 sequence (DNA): TGTGCCAGCAGCCAAGAGGCGGCTAGCGATGAGCAGTTCTTC. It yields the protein CASSQEAASDEQFF.

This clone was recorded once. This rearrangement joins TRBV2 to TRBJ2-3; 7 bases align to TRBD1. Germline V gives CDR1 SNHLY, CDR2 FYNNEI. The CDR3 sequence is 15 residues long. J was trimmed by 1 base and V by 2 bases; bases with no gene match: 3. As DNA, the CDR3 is TGTGCCAGCAGTGAATCGGGACAGCGCACAGATACGCAGTATTTT. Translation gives CASSESGQRTDTQYF.

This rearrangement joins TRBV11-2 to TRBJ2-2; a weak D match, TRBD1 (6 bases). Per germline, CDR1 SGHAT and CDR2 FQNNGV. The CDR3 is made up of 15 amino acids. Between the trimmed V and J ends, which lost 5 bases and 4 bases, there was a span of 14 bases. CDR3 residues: CASSPARQVTGELFF. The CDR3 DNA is TGTGCCAGCAGCCCCGCAAGACAGGTCACCGGGGAGCTGTTTTTT.

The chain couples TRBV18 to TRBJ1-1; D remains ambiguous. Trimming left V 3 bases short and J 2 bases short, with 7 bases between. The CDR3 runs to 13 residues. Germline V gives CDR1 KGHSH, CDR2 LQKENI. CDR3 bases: TGTGCCAGCTCACCGTCGGAAAACACTGAAGCTTTCTTT. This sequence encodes CASSPSENTEAFF.

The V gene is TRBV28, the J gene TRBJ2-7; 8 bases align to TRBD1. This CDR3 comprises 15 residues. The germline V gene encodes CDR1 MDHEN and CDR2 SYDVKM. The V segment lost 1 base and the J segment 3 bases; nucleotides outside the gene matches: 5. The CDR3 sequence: CASSLSGTGFYEQYF. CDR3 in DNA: TGTGCCAGCAGTTTATCCGGGACAGGCTTCTACGAGCAGTACTTC.

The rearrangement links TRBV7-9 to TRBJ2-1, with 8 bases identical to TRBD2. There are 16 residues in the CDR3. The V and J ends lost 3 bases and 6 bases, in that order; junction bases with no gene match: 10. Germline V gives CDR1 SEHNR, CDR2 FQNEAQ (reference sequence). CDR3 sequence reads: CASSFQSGGRVNEQFF. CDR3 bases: TGTGCCAGCAGCTTTCAATCGGGGGGGCGAGTCAATGAGCAGTTCTTC.

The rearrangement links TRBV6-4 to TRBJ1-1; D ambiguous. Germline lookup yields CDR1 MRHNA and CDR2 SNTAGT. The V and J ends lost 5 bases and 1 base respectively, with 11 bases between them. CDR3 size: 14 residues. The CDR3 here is CASSPSTANTEAFF. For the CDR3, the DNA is TGTGCCAGCAGTCCATCTACAGCGAACACTGAAGCTTTCTTT.

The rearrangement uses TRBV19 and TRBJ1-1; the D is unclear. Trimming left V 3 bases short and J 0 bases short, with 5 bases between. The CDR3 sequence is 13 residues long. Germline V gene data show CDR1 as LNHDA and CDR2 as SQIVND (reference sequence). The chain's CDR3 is CASSMGMNTEAFF. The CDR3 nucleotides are TGTGCCAGTAGTATGGGGATGAACACTGAAGCTTTCTTT.